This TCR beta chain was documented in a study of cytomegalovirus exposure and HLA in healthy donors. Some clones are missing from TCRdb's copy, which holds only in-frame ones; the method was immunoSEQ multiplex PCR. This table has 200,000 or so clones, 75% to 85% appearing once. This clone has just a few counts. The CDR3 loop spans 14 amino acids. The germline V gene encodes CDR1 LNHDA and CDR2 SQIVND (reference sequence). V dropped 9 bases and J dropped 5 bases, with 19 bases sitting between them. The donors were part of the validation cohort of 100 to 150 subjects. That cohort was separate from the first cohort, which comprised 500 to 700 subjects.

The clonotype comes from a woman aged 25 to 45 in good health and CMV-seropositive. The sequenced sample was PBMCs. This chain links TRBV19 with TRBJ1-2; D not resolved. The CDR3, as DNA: TGTGCCAGCCGAAGCGGCTCAAGGTCTTATGGCTACACCTTC. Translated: CASRSGSRSYGYTF. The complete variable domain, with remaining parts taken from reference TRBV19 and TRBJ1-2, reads DGGITQSPKYLFRKEGQNVTLSCEQNLNHDAMYWYRQDPGQGLRLIYYSQIVNDFQKGDIAEGYSVSREKKESFPLTVTSAQKNPTAFYLCASRSGSRSYGYTFGSGTRLTVV.